This T cell receptor (beta chain) was captured in a study of control samples from healthy donors and cancer patients. The table came from immunoSEQ multiplex PCR; TCRdb's copy has only in-frame clones and leaves some out. The sample shows fewer than 500,000 clones, about 93% of them seen only once. Sequenced material: PBMCs. This TCR was sampled from a man aged 40-49 years with head and neck cancer.

The CDR3 DNA reads as TGTGCCAGCAGCGGACGTGTCGGCATGCTCCTCCACTTT. This gives the protein CASSGRVGMLLHF. The chain joins TRBV6-5 to TRBJ1-6; no clear D. Trimming took 6 bases from V and 15 from J, leaving 18 bases between them. The CDR3 is 13 residues long. Germline V gene sequence: CDR1 MNHEY, CDR2 SVGAGI.